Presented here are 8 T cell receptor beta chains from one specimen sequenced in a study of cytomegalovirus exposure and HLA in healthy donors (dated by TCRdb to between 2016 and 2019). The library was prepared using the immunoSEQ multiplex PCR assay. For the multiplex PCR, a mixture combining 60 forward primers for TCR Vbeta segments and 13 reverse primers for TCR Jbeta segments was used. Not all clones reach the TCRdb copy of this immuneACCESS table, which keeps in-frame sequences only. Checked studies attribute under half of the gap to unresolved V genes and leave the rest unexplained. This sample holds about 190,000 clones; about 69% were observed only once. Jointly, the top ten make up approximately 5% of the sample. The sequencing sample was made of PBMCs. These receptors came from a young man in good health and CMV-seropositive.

CDR3 sequence (DNA): TGTGCCAGCAGCCCACGTGGACTAGCGGGGAACACCGGGGAGCTGTTTTTT. Protein: CASSPRGLAGNTGELFF. This sequence joins TRBV11-2 and TRBJ2-2, with 11 bases identical to TRBD2. The CDR3 runs to 17 residues. The germline gives CDR1 SGHAT, CDR2 FQNNGV. V lost 5 bases to trimming and J lost 1 base; unmatched junction nucleotides: 6.

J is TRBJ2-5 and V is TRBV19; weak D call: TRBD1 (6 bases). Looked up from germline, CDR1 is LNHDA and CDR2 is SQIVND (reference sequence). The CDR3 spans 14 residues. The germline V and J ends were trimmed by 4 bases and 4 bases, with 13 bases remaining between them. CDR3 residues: CASSNPGVAETQYF. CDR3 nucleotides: TGTGCCAGTAGTAACCCAGGGGTGGCAGAGACCCAGTACTTC.

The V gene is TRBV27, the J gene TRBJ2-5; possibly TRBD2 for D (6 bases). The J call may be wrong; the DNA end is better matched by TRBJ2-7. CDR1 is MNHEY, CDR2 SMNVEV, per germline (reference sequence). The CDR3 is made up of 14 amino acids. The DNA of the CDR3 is TGTGCCAGCAGTTTGAGTGTAGCGGCCTACGAGCAGTACTTC. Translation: CASSLSVAAYEQYF.

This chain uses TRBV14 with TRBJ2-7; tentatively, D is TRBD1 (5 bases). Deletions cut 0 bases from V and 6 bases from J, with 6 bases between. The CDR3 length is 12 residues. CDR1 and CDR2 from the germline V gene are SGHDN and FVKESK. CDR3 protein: CASSQDRGEQYF. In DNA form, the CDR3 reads TGTGCCAGCAGCCAAGATAGGGGCGAGCAGTACTTC.

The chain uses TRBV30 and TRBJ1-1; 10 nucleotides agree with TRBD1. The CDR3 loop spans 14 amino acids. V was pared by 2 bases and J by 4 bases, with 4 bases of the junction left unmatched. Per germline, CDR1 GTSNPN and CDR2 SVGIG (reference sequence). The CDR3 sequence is CAWSRGQGSTEAFF. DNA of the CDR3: TGTGCCTGGAGTCGGGGACAGGGGAGCACTGAAGCTTTCTTT.

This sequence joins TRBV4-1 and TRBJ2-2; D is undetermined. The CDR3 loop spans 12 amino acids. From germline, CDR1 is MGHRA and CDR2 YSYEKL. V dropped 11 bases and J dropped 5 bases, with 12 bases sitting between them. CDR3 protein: CAATGETGELFF. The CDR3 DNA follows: TGCGCCGCCACCGGAGAGACCGGGGAGCTGTTTTTT.

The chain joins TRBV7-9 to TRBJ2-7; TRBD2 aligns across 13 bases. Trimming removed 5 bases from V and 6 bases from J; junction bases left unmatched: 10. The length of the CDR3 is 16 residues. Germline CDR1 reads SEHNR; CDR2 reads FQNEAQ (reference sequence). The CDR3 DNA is TGTGCCAGCAGCGCTGGACTAGCGGGAGTGGGGGTCGAGCAGTACTTC. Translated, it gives CASSAGLAGVGVEQYF.

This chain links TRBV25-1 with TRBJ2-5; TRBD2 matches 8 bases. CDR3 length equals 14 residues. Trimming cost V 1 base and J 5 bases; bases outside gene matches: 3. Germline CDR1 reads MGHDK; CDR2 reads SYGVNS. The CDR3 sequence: CASSEWSGSETQYF. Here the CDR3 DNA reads TGTGCCAGCAGTGAATGGAGCGGGAGTGAGACCCAGTACTTC.